The 14 T cell receptor beta chains reported below all come from one sample, sequenced in a study of blood T cell repertoires in COVID-19. Data came from immunoSEQ multiplex PCR; TCRdb stores just in-frame clones and leaves some out. The data hold some 50,000 clones, with about 85% observed a single time. The specimen was peripheral blood. Receptors were obtained from a man aged 50-59 years with acute or convalescent COVID-19.

V is TRBV4-2 and J is TRBJ1-4; 8 nucleotides match TRBD1. The germline CDR1 and CDR2 sequences are LGHNA and YNFKEQ. Trimming at V came to 0 bases and at J to 0 bases, leaving 6 bases not matched to a gene. The CDR3 length is 18 residues. In DNA form, the CDR3 reads TGTGCCAGCAGCCAAGATCCCGGACAGGGAGCAACTAATGAAAAACTGTTTTTT. Its translation: CASSQDPGQGATNEKLFF.

The rearrangement uses TRBV5-1 and TRBJ2-5; 8 bases line up with TRBD1. CDR1 is SGHRS and CDR2 is YFSETQ in the germline V gene. The CDR3 is 15 residues long. V dropped 4 bases and J dropped 6; count of bases not matched to a gene: 11. CDR3 sequence (DNA): TGCGCCAGCAGCCCCCTCCAGGGGGCGCTGAAGACCCAGTACTTC. Translation gives CASSPLQGALKTQYF.

The V and J genes are TRBV18 and TRBJ1-1; D is ambiguous. This CDR3 has 13 residues. V was clipped by 3 bases and J by 4 bases, with 9 bases between them. Germline V gene data show CDR1 as KGHSH and CDR2 as LQKENI. The CDR3: CASSPRAVTEAFF. The CDR3 region has the DNA TGTGCCAGCTCACCGAGGGCGGTCACTGAAGCTTTCTTT.

This chain links TRBV6-5 with TRBJ1-2; maybe TRBD1 (6 bases). Germline assignment: CDR1 MNHEY and CDR2 SVGAGI. The CDR3 length is 14 residues. Trimming took off 5 bases at V and 1 base at J, with 11 bases between the two ends. The CDR3 sequence is CASSRQVDNYGYTF. In nucleotides, the CDR3 is TGTGCCAGCAGTCGACAGGTAGATAACTATGGCTACACCTTC.

J is TRBJ2-2 and V is TRBV15, with 11 positions matching TRBD1. The length of the CDR3 is 15 residues. Germline-derived CDR1 and CDR2 are LNHNV and YYDKDF (reference sequence). Trimming cost V 5 bases and J 7 bases; bases outside gene matches: 6. CDR3 in amino acids: CATSPRTGGGGELFF. In nucleotides, the CDR3 is TGTGCCACCAGCCCCCGGACAGGGGGCGGCGGGGAGCTGTTTTTT.

The J gene is TRBJ2-7, the V gene TRBV11-2, with TRBD1 matching over 9 bases. The CDR3 is 13 amino acids. The V gene end was trimmed by 5 bases and the J gene end by 7 bases; junction bases not matched to a gene: 6. CDR1 and CDR2 (germline): SGHAT, FQNNGV. The CDR3 nucleotides are TGTGCCAGCAGCCCCGGGACAGGGAGTGAGCAGTACTTC. Its protein is CASSPGTGSEQYF.

This chain joins TRBV12-3 or TRBV12-4 and TRBJ1-1; D is undetermined. The V gene lost 5 bases and the J gene lost 7 bases, with 14 bases spanning the gap. The CDR3 has 13 amino acids. The CDR3 nucleotides read TGTGCCAGCAGTCCCCATGAAGGGAGTGAAGCTTTCTTT. This codes for CASSPHEGSEAFF.

The table lists this clone with a few counts. The chain links TRBV3-1 (or the pseudogene TRBV3-2) to TRBJ1-2; D may be TRBD1 (6 bases). This CDR3 contains 15 residues. V gave up 4 bases and J gave up 0 bases, with 12 bases separating them. CDR1 LGHDT and CDR2 YNNKEL come from the germline V gene (reference sequence). The CDR3 coding sequence is TGTGCCAGCAGCCTAATCGACAGGTCTAACTATGGCTACACCTTC. It yields the protein CASSLIDRSNYGYTF.

This clone was seen once. The genes are TRBV3-1 (or the pseudogene TRBV3-2) and TRBJ2-5; 10 bases are a match to TRBD1. Unmatched junction bases numbered 1, after V lost 1 base and J lost 5 bases. The CDR3 covers 14 residues. Germline V gene lookup returns CDR1 LGHDT and CDR2 YNNKEL (reference sequence). The CDR3 is CASSQGTGGETQYF. The CDR3 nucleotides read TGTGCCAGCAGCCAAGGGACAGGGGGGGAGACCCAGTACTTC.

This clone has just a few counts. The rearrangement uses TRBV11-1 and TRBJ2-1; D is perhaps TRBD2 (5 bases). The CDR3 length is 14 residues. Trimming removed 6 bases at V and 5 bases at J, with 14 bases between. Germline CDR1 is SGHAT and CDR2 is FQDESV (reference sequence). CDR3 sequence: CASSSGLLNNEQFF. The DNA of the CDR3 is TGTGCCAGCAGTTCCGGACTGCTAAACAATGAGCAGTTCTTC. Variable domain in full (rest from reference TRBV11-1 and TRBJ2-1): EAEVAQSPRYKITEKSQAVAFWCDPISGHATLYWYRQILGQGPELLVQFQDESVVDDSQLPKDRFSAERLKGVDSTLKIQPAELGDSAMYLCASSSGLLNNEQFFGPGTRLTVL.

The chain couples TRBV5-1 to TRBJ2-7, with TRBD2 matching over 10 bases. Germline loops: CDR1 SGHRS, CDR2 YFSETQ. CDR3 length: 15 residues. J was trimmed by 2 bases and V by 0 bases; bases with no gene match: 2. CDR3: CASSLASGGPYEQYF. The CDR3 DNA is TGCGCCAGCAGCTTGGCTAGCGGGGGACCCTACGAGCAGTACTTC. Using reference TRBV5-1 and TRBJ2-7 for the parts outside the CDR3, the full variable domain is KAGVTQTPRYLIKTRGQQVTLSCSPISGHRSVSWYQQTPGQGLQFLFEYFSETQRNKGNFPGRFSGRQFSNSRSEMNVSTLELGDSALYLCASSLASGGPYEQYFGPGTRLTVT.

The V gene is TRBV30, the J gene TRBJ1-2; 7 nucleotides align to TRBD1. There are 15 residues in the CDR3. The germline gives CDR1 GTSNPN, CDR2 SVGIG (reference sequence). The J segment lost 3 bases and the V segment lost 3 bases, leaving 10 bases of the junction unmatched. The DNA of the CDR3 is TGTGCCTGGAGGCCAAATAGGGACAGCTACTATGGCTACACCTTC. Translation: CAWRPNRDSYYGYTF.

The J gene is TRBJ2-3, the V gene TRBV27, with TRBD1 identical over 9 bases. CDR1 is MNHEY and CDR2 is SMNVEV in the germline V gene (reference sequence). This CDR3 contains 19 residues. V lost 3 bases and J lost 3; bases outside the gene matches: 16. This chain's CDR3 is CASSFAVWTGAGATDTQYF. The CDR3 coding sequence is TGTGCCAGCAGTTTCGCGGTTTGGACAGGGGCGGGGGCGACAGATACGCAGTATTTT.

V and J are TRBV19 and TRBJ1-1; D may be TRBD1 (5 bases). In germline, CDR1 is LNHDA, CDR2 SQIVND (reference sequence). The CDR3 totals 14 residues. V lost 3 bases to trimming and J lost 0 bases, with 8 bases between them. In nucleotides, the CDR3 is TGTGCCAGTAGTATCGGACAATTGAACACTGAAGCTTTCTTT. This codes for CASSIGQLNTEAFF. Supplemented by reference TRBV19 and TRBJ1-1, the full variable domain reads DGGITQSPKYLFRKEGQNVTLSCEQNLNHDAMYWYRQDPGQGLRLIYYSQIVNDFQKGDIAEGYSVSREKKESFPLTVTSAQKNPTAFYLCASSIGQLNTEAFFGQGTRLTVV.